This T cell receptor beta chain is drawn from a study of patients and donors after allogeneic stem cell transplantation. The sample holds a few counts of this clonotype. Germline is not matched at one junction end, which may reflect a read error. MiXCR was run by TCRdb on the RT-PCR reads, yielding one entry per CDR3 protein. The repertoire holds about 72,000 distinct CDR3 sequences, with about 26% as singletons. This CDR3 spans 17 amino acids. CDR1 is SGHRS and CDR2 is YFSETQ in the germline V gene. The chain is built from TRBV5-1 and TRBJ1-6; D gene ambiguous. This receptor was taken from a human donor who was either an allogeneic HSCT recipient or a stem cell or donor lymphocyte infusion donor (not recorded which). It is not recorded whose cells these are; they may come from a transplant donor. Sequencing input: blood, either unsorted or a sorted T cell fraction (not recorded which). CDR3 nucleotides: TGCGCCAGCAGCTTGGGCCGATACGGGTTCTATCATTCACCCCTCCACTTT. It specifies CASSLGRYGFYHSPLHF.